The 8 T cell receptor beta chains below come from one sample, sequenced in a study of cytomegalovirus exposure and HLA in healthy donors. Assay used: immunoSEQ multiplex PCR; TCRdb lists only in-frame clones, some missing. The profile shows fewer than 200,000 clones, less than 90% of them singletons. The sequenced material came from PBMCs. These receptors originate from a woman aged 25-40 years in good health and CMV-seronegative.

As concerns this clone: Other DNA sequences in the sample encode the same CDR3. The CDR3 DNA reads as TGTGCCAGTCAATACCAAGAGACCCAGTACTTC. It specifies CASQYQETQYF. The chain employs TRBV6-1 and TRBJ2-5; D ambiguous. V was shortened by 9 bases and J by 0 bases, with 5 bases between the two germline ends. CDR1 and CDR2 from the germline V gene are MNHNS and SASEGT. This CDR3 is built from 11 residues.

This clone has more than one count but fewer than ten. The V call is TRBV2, the J call TRBJ1-2, with D perhaps matching TRBD1 (6 bases). The germline V and J ends were trimmed by 4 bases and 3 bases, with 9 bases remaining between them. Germline V gene lookup returns CDR1 SNHLY and CDR2 FYNNEI. CDR3 length: 13 amino acids. The DNA for the CDR3 is TGTGCCAGCAGTGGGACAGAGGACTATGGCTACACCTTC. This encodes CASSGTEDYGYTF.

This clone was recorded once. J is TRBJ1-1 and V is TRBV6-5; D not resolved. V dropped 6 bases and J dropped 1 base, with 9 bases sitting between them. From germline, CDR1 is MNHEY and CDR2 SVGAGI. The CDR3 covers 13 residues. CDR3 sequence reads: CASRVLPNTEAFF. CDR3 nucleotides: TGTGCCAGCAGGGTCCTCCCGAACACTGAAGCTTTCTTT.

The chain is built from TRBV7-8 and TRBJ2-3; the D is unclear. This CDR3 is 14 amino acids long. The germline V gene has CDR1 SGHVS and CDR2 FQNEAQ. V was pared by 4 bases and J by 0 bases, with 8 bases between. The CDR3 loop reads CASSSRLSTDTQYF. In DNA form, the CDR3 reads TGTGCCAGCAGCTCTAGACTGAGCACAGATACGCAGTATTTT.

The V and J genes are TRBV27 and TRBJ1-1, with 9 bases aligning to TRBD1. Germline V CDR1 and CDR2: MNHEY, SMNVEV (reference sequence). V shed 4 bases, J shed 4 bases, and the junction held 1 base outside the gene matches. This CDR3 is 13 amino acids long. The CDR3 DNA follows: TGTGCCAGCAGTTGGACAGGGGCCACTGAAGCTTTCTTT. It is translated as CASSWTGATEAFF.

In nucleotides, the CDR3 is TGTGCCAGCACCTTTTTCGAAATAGGGGCAGGGGACAATGAGCAGTTCTTC. Its protein is CASTFFEIGAGDNEQFF. The V gene is TRBV7-2, the J gene TRBJ2-1; TRBD1 might be the D (6 bases). The CDR3 sequence is 17 residues long. Germline loops: CDR1 SGHTA, CDR2 FQGNSA. V dropped 7 bases and J dropped 5 bases, with 24 bases sitting between them.

This chain joins TRBV6-5 and TRBJ2-7; 8 bases fit TRBD1. The junction had 3 bases not matched to a gene; V was cut back by 2 bases and J by 0 bases. From germline, CDR1 is MNHEY and CDR2 SVGAGI. This CDR3 has 15 amino acids. This chain's CDR3 is CASSYNRGSSYEQYF. CDR3 in DNA: TGTGCCAGCAGTTACAACAGGGGGAGCTCCTACGAGCAGTACTTC.

The genes are TRBV6-5 and TRBJ2-7; TRBD1 agrees at 9 bases. V shed 6 bases, J shed 2 bases, and the junction held 2 bases outside the gene matches. The CDR3 extends over 13 amino acids. The germline V gene has CDR1 MNHEY and CDR2 SVGAGI. In DNA form, the CDR3 reads TGTGCCAGCAGGGACAGGGGAACCTACGAGCAGTACTTC. Protein product: CASRDRGTYEQYF.